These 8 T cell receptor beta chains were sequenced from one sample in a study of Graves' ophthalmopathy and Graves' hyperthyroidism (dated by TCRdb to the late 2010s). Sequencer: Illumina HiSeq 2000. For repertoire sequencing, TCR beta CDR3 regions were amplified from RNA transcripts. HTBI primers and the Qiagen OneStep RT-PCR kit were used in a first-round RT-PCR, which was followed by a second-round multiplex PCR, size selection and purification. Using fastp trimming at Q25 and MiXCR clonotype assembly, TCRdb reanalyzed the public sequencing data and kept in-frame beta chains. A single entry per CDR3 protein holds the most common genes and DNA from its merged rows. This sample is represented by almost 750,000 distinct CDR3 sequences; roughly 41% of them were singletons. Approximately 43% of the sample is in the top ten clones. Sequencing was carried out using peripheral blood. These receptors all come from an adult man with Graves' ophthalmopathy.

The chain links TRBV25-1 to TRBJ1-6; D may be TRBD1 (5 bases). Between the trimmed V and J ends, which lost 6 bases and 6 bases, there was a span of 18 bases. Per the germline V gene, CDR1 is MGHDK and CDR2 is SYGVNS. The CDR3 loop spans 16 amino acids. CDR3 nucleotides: TGTGCCAGCAGCGATCTGGGGGGGGGAATTAATTCACCCCTCCACTTT. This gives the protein CASSDLGGGINSPLHF.

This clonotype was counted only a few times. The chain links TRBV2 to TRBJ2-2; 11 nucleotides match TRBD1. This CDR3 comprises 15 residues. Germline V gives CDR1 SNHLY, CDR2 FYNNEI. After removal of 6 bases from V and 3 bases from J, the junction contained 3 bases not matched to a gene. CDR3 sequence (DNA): TGTGCCAGCAGGGGACAGGGGGGCTACACCGGGGAGCTGTTTTTT. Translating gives CASRGQGGYTGELFF.

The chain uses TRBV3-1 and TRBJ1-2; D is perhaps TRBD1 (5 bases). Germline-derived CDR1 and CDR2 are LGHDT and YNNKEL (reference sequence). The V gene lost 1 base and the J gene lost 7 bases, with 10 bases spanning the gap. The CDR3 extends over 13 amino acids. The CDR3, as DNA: TGTGCCAGCAGCCAAGGGGTGCAGGGTGGCTACACCTTC. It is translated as CASSQGVQGGYTF.

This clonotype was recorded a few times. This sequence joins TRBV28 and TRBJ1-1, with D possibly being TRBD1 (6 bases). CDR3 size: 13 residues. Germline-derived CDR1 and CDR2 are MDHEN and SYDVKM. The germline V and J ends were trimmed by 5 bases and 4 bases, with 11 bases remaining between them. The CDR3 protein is CASSVQGSTEAFF. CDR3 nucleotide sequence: TGTGCCAGCAGTGTACAGGGTAGCACTGAAGCTTTCTTT.

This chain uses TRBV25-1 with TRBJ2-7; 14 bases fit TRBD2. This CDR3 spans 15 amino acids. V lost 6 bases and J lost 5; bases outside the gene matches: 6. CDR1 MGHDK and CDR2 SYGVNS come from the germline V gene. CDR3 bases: TGTGCCAGCAGCCCGGGACTAGCGGGAGCCCACGAGCAGTACTTC. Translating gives CASSPGLAGAHEQYF.

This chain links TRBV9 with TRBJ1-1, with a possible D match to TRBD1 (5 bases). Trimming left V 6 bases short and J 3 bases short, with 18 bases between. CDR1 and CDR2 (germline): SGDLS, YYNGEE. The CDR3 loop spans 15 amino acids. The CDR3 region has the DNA TGTGCCAGCACTACGGGACTGGGGAGGGACACTGAAGCTTTCTTT. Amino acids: CASTTGLGRDTEAFF.

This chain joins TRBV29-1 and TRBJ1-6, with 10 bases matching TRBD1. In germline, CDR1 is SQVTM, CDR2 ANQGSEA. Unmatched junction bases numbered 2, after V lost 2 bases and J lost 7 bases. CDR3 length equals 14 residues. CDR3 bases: TGCAGCGTTGAATCGGGACAGGGGAATTCACCCCTCCACTTT. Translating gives CSVESGQGNSPLHF. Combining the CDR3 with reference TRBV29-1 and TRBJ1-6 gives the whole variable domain SAVISQKPSRDICQRGTSLTIQCQVDSQVTMMFWYRQQPGQSLTLIATANQGSEATYESGFVIDKFPISRPNLTFSTLTVSNMSPEDSSIYLCSVESGQGNSPLHFGNGTRLTVT.

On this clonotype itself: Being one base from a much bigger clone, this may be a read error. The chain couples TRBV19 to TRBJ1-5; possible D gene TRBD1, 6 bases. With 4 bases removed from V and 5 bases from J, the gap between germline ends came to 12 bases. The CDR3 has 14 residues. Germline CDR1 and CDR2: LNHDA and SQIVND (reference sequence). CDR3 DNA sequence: TGTGCCAGTAGTAAGGCGGCAGGGGATCAGCCCCAGCATTTT. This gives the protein CASSKAAGDQPQHF. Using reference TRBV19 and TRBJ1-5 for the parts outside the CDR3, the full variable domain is DGGITQSPKYLFRKEGQNVTLSCEQNLNHDAMYWYRQDPGQGLRLIYYSQIVNDFQKGDIAEGYSVSREKKESFPLTVTSAQKNPTAFYLCASSKAAGDQPQHFGDGTRLSIL.